Reported below is one T cell receptor (beta chain). The data are from a study of cytomegalovirus exposure and HLA in healthy donors. Germline CDR1 reads MDHEN; CDR2 reads SYDVKM. The V gene end was trimmed by 5 bases and the J gene end by 3 bases; junction bases not matched to a gene: 19. The CDR3 has 19 amino acids. The PCR employed 60 Vbeta primers together with 13 Jbeta primers. Profiling relied on immunoSEQ multiplex PCR, and the TCRdb table lists in-frame clones only, not all of them. The sample includes under 140,000 clones, approximately 82% of them seen just once. This receptor was taken from a man younger than 40 in good health and CMV-seropositive. This chain uses TRBV28 with TRBJ1-5, with TRBD1 matching 7 bases. Sequenced input: PBMCs. The CDR3: CASSALPDDRVFSNQPQHF. DNA for the CDR3: TGTGCCAGCAGTGCCCTCCCCGATGACAGGGTCTTTTCCAATCAGCCCCAGCATTTT.